There are many counts of the clone carrying this TCR beta chain. The antigen remains undetermined. Amplification of TCR beta CDR3 regions used RNA as the template. The HTBI primer set served for first-round RT-PCR of the TCR CDR3. TCRdb ran MiXCR on the multiplex PCR reads and lists one entry per CDR3 protein. The repertoire has about 250,000 distinct CDR3 sequences, roughly 22% of them found once; the top ten carry around 62%. Germline CDR1 and CDR2: MNHNS and SASEGT. Trimming removed 5 bases from V and 0 bases from J, with 23 bases in between. The CDR3 covers 18 residues. This entry comes from a study of T cells in Graves' hyperthyroidism and ophthalmopathy. Whole-study context: At the time of initial diagnosis and before any treatment, peripheral blood was collected. Broader study findings: Ophthalmopathy was identified by the model a median roughly six months ahead of onset.

The sequenced sample consisted of blood. The origin of this receptor is a man aged 25 to 40 with Graves' ophthalmopathy. This rearrangement joins TRBV6-1 to TRBJ2-7, with a tentative D call TRBD2 (5 bases). CDR3 sequence: CASSSRSIRTDNSYEQYF. CDR3 coding DNA: TGTGCCAGCAGTTCAAGGTCGATTCGGACTGACAACTCCTACGAGCAGTACTTC.